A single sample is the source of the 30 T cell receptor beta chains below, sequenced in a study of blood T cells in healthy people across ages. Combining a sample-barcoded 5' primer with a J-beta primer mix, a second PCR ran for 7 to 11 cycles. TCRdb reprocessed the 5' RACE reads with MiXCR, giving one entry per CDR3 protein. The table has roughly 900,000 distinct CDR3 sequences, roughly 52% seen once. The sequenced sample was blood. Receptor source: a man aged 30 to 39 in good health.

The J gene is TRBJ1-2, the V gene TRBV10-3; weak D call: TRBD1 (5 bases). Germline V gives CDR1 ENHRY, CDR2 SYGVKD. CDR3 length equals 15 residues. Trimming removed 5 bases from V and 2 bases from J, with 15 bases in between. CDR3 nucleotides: TGTGCCATCAGTCACTCGGGACGGATGAACTATGGCTACACCTTC. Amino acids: CAISHSGRMNYGYTF.

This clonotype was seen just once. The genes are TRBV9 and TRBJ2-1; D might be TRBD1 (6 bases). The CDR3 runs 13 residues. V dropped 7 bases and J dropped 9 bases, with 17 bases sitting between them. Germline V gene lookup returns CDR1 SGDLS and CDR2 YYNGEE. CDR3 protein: CASAAGQGGEQFF. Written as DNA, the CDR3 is TGTGCCAGCGCCGCCGGACAAGGGGGTGAGCAGTTCTTC. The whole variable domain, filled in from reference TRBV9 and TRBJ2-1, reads DSGVTQTPKHLITATGQRVTLRCSPRSGDLSVYWYQQSLDQGLQFLIQYYNGEERAKGNILERFSAQQFPDLHSELNLSSLELGDSALYFCASAAGQGGEQFFGPGTRLTVL.

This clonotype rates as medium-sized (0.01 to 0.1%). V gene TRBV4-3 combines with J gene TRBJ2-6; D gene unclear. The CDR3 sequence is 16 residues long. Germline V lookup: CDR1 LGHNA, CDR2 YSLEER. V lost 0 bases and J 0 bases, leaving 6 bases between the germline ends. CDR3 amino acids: CASSQDIGSGANVLTF. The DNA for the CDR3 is TGCGCCAGCAGCCAAGATATCGGCTCTGGGGCCAACGTCCTGACTTTC.

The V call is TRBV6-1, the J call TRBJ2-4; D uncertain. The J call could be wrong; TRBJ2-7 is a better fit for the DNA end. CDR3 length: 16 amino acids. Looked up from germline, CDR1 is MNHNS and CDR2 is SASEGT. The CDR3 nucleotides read TGTGCCAGCAGTGAACTGATCAGGACCGATACCTACGAGCAGTACTTC. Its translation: CASSELIRTDTYEQYF.

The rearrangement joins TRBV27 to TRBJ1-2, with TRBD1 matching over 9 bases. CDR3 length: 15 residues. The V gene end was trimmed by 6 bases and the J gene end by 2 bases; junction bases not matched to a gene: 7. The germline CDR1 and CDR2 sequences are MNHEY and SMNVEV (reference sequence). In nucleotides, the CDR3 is TGTGCCAGCAGGGGAGGGGGACAGGGAAACTATGGCTACACCTTC. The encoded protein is CASRGGGQGNYGYTF.

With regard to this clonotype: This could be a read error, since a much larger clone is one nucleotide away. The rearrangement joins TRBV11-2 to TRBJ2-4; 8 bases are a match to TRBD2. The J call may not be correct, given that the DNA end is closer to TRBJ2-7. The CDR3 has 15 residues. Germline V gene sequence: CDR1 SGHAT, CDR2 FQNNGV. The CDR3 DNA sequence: TGTGCCAACAGCTTAGCTAGCGGGTTGATTTACGAGCAGTACTTC. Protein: CANSLASGLIYEQYF.

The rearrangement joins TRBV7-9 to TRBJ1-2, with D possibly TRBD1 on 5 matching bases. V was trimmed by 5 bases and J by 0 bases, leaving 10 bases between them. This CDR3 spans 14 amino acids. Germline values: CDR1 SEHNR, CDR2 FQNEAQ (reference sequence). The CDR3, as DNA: TGTGCCAGCAGCGAATCGACAGCTAACTATGGCTACACCTTC. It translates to CASSESTANYGYTF.

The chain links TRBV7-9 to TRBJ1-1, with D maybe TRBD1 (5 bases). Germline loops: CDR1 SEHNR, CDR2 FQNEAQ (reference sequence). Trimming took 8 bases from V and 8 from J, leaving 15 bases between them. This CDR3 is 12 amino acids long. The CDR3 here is CASLRDLGEAFF. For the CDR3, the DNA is TGTGCCAGCCTCCGGGACCTCGGAGAAGCTTTCTTT.

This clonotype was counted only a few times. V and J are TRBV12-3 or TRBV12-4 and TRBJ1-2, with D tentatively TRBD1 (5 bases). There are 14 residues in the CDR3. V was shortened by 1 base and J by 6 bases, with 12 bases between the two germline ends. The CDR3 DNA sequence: TGTGCCAGCAGTTTAGTCCCAGGGTTAGATGGCTACACCTTC. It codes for CASSLVPGLDGYTF.

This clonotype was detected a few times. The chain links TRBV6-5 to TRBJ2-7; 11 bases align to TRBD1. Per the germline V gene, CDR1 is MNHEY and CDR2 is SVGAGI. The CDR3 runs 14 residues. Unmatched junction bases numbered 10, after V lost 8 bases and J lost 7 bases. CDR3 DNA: TGTGCCAGCGGTCAATCGGACAGGGGGCGAGAGCAGTACTTC. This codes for CASGQSDRGREQYF.

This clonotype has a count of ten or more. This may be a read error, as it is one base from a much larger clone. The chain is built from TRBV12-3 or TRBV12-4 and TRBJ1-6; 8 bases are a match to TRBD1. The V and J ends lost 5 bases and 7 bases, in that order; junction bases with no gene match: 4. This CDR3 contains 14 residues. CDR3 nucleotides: TGTGCCAGCAGTGTGACAGGGGAGAATTCACCCCTCCACTTT. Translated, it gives CASSVTGENSPLHF.

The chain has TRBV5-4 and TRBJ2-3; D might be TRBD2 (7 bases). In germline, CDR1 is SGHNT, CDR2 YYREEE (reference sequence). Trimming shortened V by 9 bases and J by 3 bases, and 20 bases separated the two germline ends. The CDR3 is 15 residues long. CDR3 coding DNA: TGTGCCACCCAACTTTGGGGGGGGGCAACAGATACGCAGTATTTT. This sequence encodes CATQLWGGATDTQYF. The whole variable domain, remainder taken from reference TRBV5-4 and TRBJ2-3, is ETGVTQSPTHLIKTRGQQVTLRCSSQSGHNTVSWYQQALGQGPQFIFQYYREEENGRGNFPPRFSGLQFPNYSSELNVNALELDDSALYLCATQLWGGATDTQYFGPGTRLTVL.

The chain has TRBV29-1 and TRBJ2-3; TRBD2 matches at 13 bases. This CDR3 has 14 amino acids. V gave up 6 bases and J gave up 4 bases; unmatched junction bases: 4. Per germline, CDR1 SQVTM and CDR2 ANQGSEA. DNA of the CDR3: TGCAGCGTGCTAACTAGCGGGGGGGCAGATACGCAGTATTTT. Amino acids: CSVLTSGGADTQYF.

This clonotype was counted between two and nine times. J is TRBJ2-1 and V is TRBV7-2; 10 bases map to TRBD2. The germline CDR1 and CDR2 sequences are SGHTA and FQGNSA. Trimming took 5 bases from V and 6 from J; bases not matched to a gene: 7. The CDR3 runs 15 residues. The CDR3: CASSITSGAPNEQFF. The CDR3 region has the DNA TGTGCCAGCAGCATTACTAGCGGGGCTCCCAATGAGCAGTTCTTC.

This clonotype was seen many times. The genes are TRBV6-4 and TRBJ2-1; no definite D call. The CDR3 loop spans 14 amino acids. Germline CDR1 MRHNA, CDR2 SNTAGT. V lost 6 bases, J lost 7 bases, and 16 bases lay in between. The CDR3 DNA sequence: TGTGCCAGCAGAATGAGTGGGTCAAGTAATGAGCAGTTCTTC. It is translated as CASRMSGSSNEQFF.

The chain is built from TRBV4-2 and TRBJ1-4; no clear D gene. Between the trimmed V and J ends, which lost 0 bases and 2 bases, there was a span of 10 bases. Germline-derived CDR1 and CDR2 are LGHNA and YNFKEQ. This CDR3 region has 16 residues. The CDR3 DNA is TGTGCCAGCAGCCAAGACTCACGAGTTACTAATGAAAAACTGTTTTTT. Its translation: CASSQDSRVTNEKLFF.

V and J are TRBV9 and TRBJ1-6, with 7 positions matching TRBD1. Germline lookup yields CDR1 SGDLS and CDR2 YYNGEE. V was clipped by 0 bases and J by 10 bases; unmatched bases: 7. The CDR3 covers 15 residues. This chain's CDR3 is CASSVDPTGKSPLHF. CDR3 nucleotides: TGTGCCAGCAGCGTAGACCCGACAGGGAAGTCACCCCTCCACTTT.

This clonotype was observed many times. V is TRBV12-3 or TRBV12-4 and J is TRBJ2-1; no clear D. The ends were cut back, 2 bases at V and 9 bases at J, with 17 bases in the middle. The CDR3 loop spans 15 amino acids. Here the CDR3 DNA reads TGTGCCAGCAGTTTATCGGGCACTACGGCCCCTGAGCAGTTCTTC. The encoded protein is CASSLSGTTAPEQFF.

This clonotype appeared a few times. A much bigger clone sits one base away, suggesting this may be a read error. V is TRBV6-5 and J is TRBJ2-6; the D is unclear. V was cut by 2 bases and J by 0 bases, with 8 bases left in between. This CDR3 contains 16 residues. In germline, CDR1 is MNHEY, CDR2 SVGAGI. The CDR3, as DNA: TGTGCCAGCAGTTACAAACTGGGCTCTGGGGCCAACGTCCTGACTTTC. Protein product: CASSYKLGSGANVLTF.

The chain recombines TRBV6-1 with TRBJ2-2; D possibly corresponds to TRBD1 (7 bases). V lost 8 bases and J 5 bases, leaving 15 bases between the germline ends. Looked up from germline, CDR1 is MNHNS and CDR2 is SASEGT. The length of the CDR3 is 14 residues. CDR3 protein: CASVEGARTGELFF. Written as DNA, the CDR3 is TGTGCCAGCGTGGAGGGGGCGAGAACCGGGGAGCTGTTTTTT.

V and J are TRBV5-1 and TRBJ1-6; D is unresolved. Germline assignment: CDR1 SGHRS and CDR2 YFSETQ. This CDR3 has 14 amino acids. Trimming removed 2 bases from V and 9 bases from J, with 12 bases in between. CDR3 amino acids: CASSFPDVGSPLHF. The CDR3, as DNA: TGCGCCAGCAGCTTCCCTGACGTAGGTTCACCCCTCCACTTT.

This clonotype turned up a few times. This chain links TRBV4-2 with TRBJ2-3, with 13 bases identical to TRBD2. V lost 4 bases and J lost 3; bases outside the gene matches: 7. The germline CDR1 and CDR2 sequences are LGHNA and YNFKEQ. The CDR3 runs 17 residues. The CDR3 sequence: CASSLHLTSGGTDTQYF. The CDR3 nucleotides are TGTGCCAGCAGCCTCCACCTGACTAGCGGGGGGACAGATACGCAGTATTTT.

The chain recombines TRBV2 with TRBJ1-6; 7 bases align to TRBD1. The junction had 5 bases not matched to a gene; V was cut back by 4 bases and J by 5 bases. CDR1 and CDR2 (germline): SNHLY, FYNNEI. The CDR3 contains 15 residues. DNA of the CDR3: TGTGCCAGCAGTGTTAACAGGGGTAATAATTCACCCCTCCACTTT. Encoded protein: CASSVNRGNNSPLHF.

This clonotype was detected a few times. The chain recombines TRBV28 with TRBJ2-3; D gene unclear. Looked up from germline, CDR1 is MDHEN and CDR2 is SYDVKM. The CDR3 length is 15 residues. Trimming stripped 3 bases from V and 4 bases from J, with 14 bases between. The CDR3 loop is CASSFGLRRADTQYF. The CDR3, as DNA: TGTGCCAGCAGTTTCGGTCTTAGAAGGGCAGATACGCAGTATTTT.

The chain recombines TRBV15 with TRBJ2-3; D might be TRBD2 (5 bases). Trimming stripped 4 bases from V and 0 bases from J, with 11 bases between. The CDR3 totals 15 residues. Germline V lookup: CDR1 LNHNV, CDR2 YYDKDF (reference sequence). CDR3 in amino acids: CATSMDWLSTDTQYF. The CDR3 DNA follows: TGTGCCACCAGCATGGACTGGCTGAGCACAGATACGCAGTATTTT. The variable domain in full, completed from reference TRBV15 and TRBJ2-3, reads DAMVIQNPRYQVTQFGKPVTLSCSQTLNHNVMYWYQQKSSQAPKLLFHYYDKDFNNEADTPDNFQSRRPNTSFCFLDIRSPGLGDTAMYLCATSMDWLSTDTQYFGPGTRLTVL.

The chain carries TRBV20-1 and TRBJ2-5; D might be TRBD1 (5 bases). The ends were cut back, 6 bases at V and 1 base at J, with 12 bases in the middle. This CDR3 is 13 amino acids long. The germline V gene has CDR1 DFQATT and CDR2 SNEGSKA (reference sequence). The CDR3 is CSAQMTVQETQYF. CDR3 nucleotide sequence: TGCAGTGCCCAGATGACAGTCCAAGAGACCCAGTACTTC.

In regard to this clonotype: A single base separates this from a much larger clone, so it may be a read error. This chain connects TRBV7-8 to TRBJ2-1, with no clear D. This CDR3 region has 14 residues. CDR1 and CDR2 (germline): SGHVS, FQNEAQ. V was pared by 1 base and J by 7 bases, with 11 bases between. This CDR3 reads CASSLGNGRNEQFF. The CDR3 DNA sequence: TGTGCCAGCAGCTTAGGAAACGGGCGGAATGAGCAGTTCTTC.

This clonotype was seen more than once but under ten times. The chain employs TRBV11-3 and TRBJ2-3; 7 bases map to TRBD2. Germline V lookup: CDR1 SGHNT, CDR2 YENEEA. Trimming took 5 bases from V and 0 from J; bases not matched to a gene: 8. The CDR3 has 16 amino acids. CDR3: CASSKSQGGSTDTQYF. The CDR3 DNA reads TGTGCCAGCAGCAAAAGCCAGGGAGGGAGCACAGATACGCAGTATTTT.

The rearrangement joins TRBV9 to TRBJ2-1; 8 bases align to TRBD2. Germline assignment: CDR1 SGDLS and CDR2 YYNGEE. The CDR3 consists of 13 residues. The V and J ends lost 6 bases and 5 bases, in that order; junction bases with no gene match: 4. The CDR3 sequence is CASNRGGNNEQFF. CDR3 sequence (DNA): TGTGCCAGCAACCGGGGGGGGAACAATGAGCAGTTCTTC. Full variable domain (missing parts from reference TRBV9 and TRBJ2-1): DSGVTQTPKHLITATGQRVTLRCSPRSGDLSVYWYQQSLDQGLQFLIQYYNGEERAKGNILERFSAQQFPDLHSELNLSSLELGDSALYFCASNRGGNNEQFFGPGTRLTVL.

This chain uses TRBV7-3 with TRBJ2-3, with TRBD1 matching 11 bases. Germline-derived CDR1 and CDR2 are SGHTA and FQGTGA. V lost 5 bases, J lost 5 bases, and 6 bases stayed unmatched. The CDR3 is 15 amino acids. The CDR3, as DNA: TGTGCCAGCAGCGGAAAGGGACAGGGGGAAGATACGCAGTATTTT. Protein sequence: CASSGKGQGEDTQYF.